The entry below describes one T cell receptor beta chain. Its specificity is unknown. This sample is part of a study of shared clonotypes between healthy human individuals. V shed 5 bases and J shed 5 bases, with 10 bases lying between them. Germline assignment: CDR1 MNHEY and CDR2 SMNVEV (reference sequence). The CDR3 extends over 12 amino acids. Overall study findings and caveats: Estimated richness was generally greater in naive than memory subsets.

The assay used deep level. Clones were read by immunoSEQ multiplex PCR, and TCRdb kept only the in-frame ones, dropping some. In the table there are fewer than 400,000 clones, around 74% of which are singletons. V usage is TRBV27 and J usage is TRBJ2-7; D not resolved. Sequenced sample: memory CD4+ T cells sorted from blood. Indicated subset: CD45RA-negative fraction. The sequence came from a man aged 30 to 45 in good health. CDR3 sequence: CASSPLFHEQYF. The CDR3 DNA sequence: TGTGCCAGCAGTCCCCTATTCCACGAGCAGTACTTC.